Each of the 22 T cell receptor beta chains below was sequenced from the same sample in a study of regulatory T cells in long-lasting Graves disease. Time point here: newly diagnosed GD, antithyroid drugs for less than 3 months. Making the TCR library involved RNA that had been extracted from PBMCs. According to the study, TCR beta libraries were built with iRepertoire HTBI primers and CDR3-region Arm-PCR. TCRdb re-analysed the multiplex PCR reads in MiXCR, keeping a single row per CDR3 protein. The profile shows about 440,000 distinct CDR3 sequences, roughly 15% of them singletons. These records were also assigned to another study, of T cells in Graves' hyperthyroidism and ophthalmopathy.

Sequences were derived from peripheral blood mononuclear cells (PBMCs), sampled at new diagnosis, from a patient treated with antithyroid drugs. These receptors all come from a woman younger than 45 with Graves disease.

V gene TRBV19 combines with J gene TRBJ1-1; 8 positions agree with TRBD1. CDR1 and CDR2 (germline): LNHDA, SQIVND (reference sequence). V trimming: 4 bases; J trimming: 5 bases; junction bases outside the gene matches: 12. This CDR3 is 16 amino acids long. CDR3 sequence: CASSTRTGMRSTEAFF. For the CDR3, the DNA is TGTGCCAGTAGTACCCGGACAGGGATGAGGAGTACTGAAGCTTTCTTT.

This clonotype was observed many times. This rearrangement joins TRBV28 to TRBJ1-1; D unclear. This CDR3 comprises 11 residues. Germline values: CDR1 MDHEN, CDR2 SYDVKM. V shed 3 bases and J shed 7 bases, with 6 bases lying between them. The CDR3 DNA sequence: TGTGCCAGCAGTTTCGCGCGTGAAGCTTTCTTT. Amino acid sequence: CASSFAREAFF.

V gene TRBV27 combines with J gene TRBJ2-1; 9 nucleotides align to TRBD1. CDR3 size: 15 residues. CDR1 and CDR2 (germline): MNHEY, SMNVEV (reference sequence). Trimming took 8 bases from V and 8 from J; bases not matched to a gene: 13. The CDR3 DNA reads as TGTGCCAGCGCCCCCGGGACAGGGTTTCCTGATGAGCAGTTCTTC. It translates to CASAPGTGFPDEQFF.

This clonotype was found many times. V and J are TRBV7-3 and TRBJ2-1; 7 bases line up with TRBD2. The CDR3 is 17 amino acids. The V and J ends lost 1 base and 7 bases, in that order; junction bases with no gene match: 13. The germline V gene encodes CDR1 SGHTA and CDR2 FQGTGA. The CDR3 spells CASSLRGGGQPRNEQFF. The DNA of the CDR3 is TGTGCCAGCAGCTTAAGGGGGGGAGGGCAACCCAGGAATGAGCAGTTCTTC.

This clonotype was found many times. CDR3 sequence: CAISERVEETQYF. The CDR3, as DNA: TGTGCCATCAGTGAGCGGGTAGAAGAGACCCAGTACTTC. This chain links TRBV10-3 with TRBJ2-5, with D unresolved. The CDR3 is 13 amino acids. Between the trimmed V and J ends, which lost 2 bases and 3 bases, there was a span of 7 bases. The germline CDR1 and CDR2 sequences are ENHRY and SYGVKD.

This clonotype was observed at least ten times. The rearrangement uses TRBV18 and TRBJ2-7; no firm D call. This CDR3 has 15 residues. V was pared by 2 bases and J by 0 bases, with 11 bases between. Germline CDR1 and CDR2: KGHSH and LQKENI. The CDR3 loop is CASSPRYTSSYEQYF. For the CDR3, the DNA is TGTGCCAGCTCACCAAGGTACACGAGCTCCTACGAGCAGTACTTC.

This clonotype occurred many times. This chain uses TRBV7-2 with TRBJ1-2; perhaps TRBD1 as D (6 bases). CDR1 SGHTA and CDR2 FQGNSA come from the germline V gene. Trimming took 0 bases from V and 7 from J, leaving 15 bases between them. This CDR3 contains 15 residues. CDR3 nucleotide sequence: TGTGCCAGCAGCTTAGCGCACGGGGGCGCGGGTGGCTACACCTTC. This encodes CASSLAHGGAGGYTF.

V and J are TRBV11-2 and TRBJ2-5; tentatively, D is TRBD2 (5 bases). V was cut by 3 bases and J by 5 bases, with 31 bases left in between. CDR1 and CDR2 (germline): SGHAT, FQNNGV. The CDR3 is made up of 20 amino acids. Here the CDR3 DNA reads TGTGCCAGCAGCTTGGTAGGAACAGTCCTTTCGGGGTTGCAAGGGGAGACCCAGTACTTC. Translated: CASSLVGTVLSGLQGETQYF.

The V and J genes are TRBV14 and TRBJ1-1; unclear D gene. Trimming removed 4 bases at V and 0 bases at J, with 9 bases between. Germline V gene sequence: CDR1 SGHDN, CDR2 FVKESK. The CDR3 totals 14 residues. DNA of the CDR3: TGTGCCAGCAGCCCCTTCCAGATGAACACTGAAGCTTTCTTT. It specifies CASSPFQMNTEAFF.

This clonotype has at least ten counts. The V call is TRBV7-9, the J call TRBJ1-2; TRBD1 is a possible D gene (5 bases). Germline lookup yields CDR1 SEHNR and CDR2 FQNEAQ (reference sequence). V lost 7 bases, J lost 7 bases, and 10 bases lay in between. The CDR3 spans 11 residues. CDR3 nucleotides: TGTGCCAGCAATAAAGACAGTGGCTACACCTTC. It specifies CASNKDSGYTF. The full variable domain, in which reference TRBV7-9 and TRBJ1-2 provide the parts outside the CDR3, is DTGVSQNPRHKITKRGQNVTFRCDPISEHNRLYWYRQTLGQGPEFLTYFQNEAQLEKSRLLSDRFSAERPKGSFSTLEIQRTEQGDSAMYLCASNKDSGYTFGSGTRLTVV.

V is TRBV29-1 and J is TRBJ2-5, with D unclear. The V end was cut by 4 bases, the J end by 4 bases, with 10 bases between. Germline V CDR1 and CDR2: SQVTM, ANQGSEA. CDR3 size: 12 residues. The DNA for the CDR3 is TGCAGCGTTGTGCCCGTGGGAGAGACCCAGTACTTC. It yields the protein CSVVPVGETQYF.

This clonotype was recorded at least ten times. At one of its ends the junction is not consistent with the germline gene, which may arise from a read error. The chain recombines TRBV5-1 with TRBJ2-1; D not resolved. The CDR3 spans 15 residues. Per the germline V gene, CDR1 is SGHRS and CDR2 is YFSETQ. The CDR3, as DNA: TGTGCCAGCAGCTTAGAAGGCGACTCCTACAATGAGCAGTTCTTC. Translation: CASSLEGDSYNEQFF.

This sequence joins TRBV11-2 and TRBJ2-7, with TRBD2 identical over 9 bases. After removal of 5 bases from V and 7 bases from J, the junction contained 6 bases not matched to a gene. Germline lookup yields CDR1 SGHAT and CDR2 FQNNGV. The CDR3 runs to 13 residues. CDR3: CASSVAGAQEQYF. The CDR3 region has the DNA TGTGCCAGCAGCGTAGCGGGAGCTCAAGAGCAGTACTTC. Using reference TRBV11-2 and TRBJ2-7 for the parts outside the CDR3, the full variable domain is EAGVAQSPRYKIIEKRQSVAFWCNPISGHATLYWYQQILGQGPKLLIQFQNNGVVDDSQLPKDRFSAERLKGVDSTLKIQPAKLEDSAVYLCASSVAGAQEQYFGPGTRLTVT.

This clonotype has a count of ten or more. The chain links TRBV6-1 to TRBJ2-1; D not certain. CDR3 length: 12 amino acids. The V end lost 6 bases, the J end lost 9 bases, and 12 bases lay between the germline ends. Germline V lookup: CDR1 MNHNS, CDR2 SASEGT. The CDR3 DNA reads TGTGCCAGCAGCGTCTTGTTTAGTGAGCAGTTCTTC. This codes for CASSVLFSEQFF.

The table lists this clonotype with many counts. The rearrangement uses TRBV7-3 and TRBJ2-5; D possibly uses TRBD1 or TRBD2 (5 bases each). The germline V and J ends were trimmed by 1 base and 2 bases, with 20 bases remaining between them. The germline CDR1 and CDR2 sequences are SGHTA and FQGTGA. The CDR3 is 18 residues long. CDR3 in amino acids: CASSLMGGTRQKQETQYF. For the CDR3, the DNA is TGTGCCAGCAGCTTAATGGGTGGAACTAGACAGAAACAAGAGACCCAGTACTTC.

In its sample, this clonotype was seen once. The genes are TRBV4-3 and TRBJ2-3, with 7 bases that match TRBD1. Trimming removed 3 bases from V and 1 base from J; junction bases left unmatched: 4. The CDR3 consists of 15 residues. CDR1 is LGHNA and CDR2 is YSLEER in the germline V gene. CDR3 nucleotide sequence: TGCGCCAGCAGCCAGCTAGGACAGGGCACAGATACGCAGTATTTT. This sequence encodes CASSQLGQGTDTQYF.

This clonotype was picked up a small number of times. The chain carries TRBV19 and TRBJ2-5; 7 bases align to TRBD1. CDR1 and CDR2 from the germline V gene are LNHDA and SQIVND (reference sequence). The CDR3 length is 14 residues. The V gene end was trimmed by 4 bases and the J gene end by 2 bases; junction bases not matched to a gene: 4. CDR3 DNA: TGTGCCAGTAGTAACGGACAGGCTCAAGAGACCCAGTACTTC. Amino acids: CASSNGQAQETQYF.

This clonotype was picked up many times. This chain uses TRBV7-8 with TRBJ2-7; the match to TRBD2 covers 9 bases. The CDR3 has 20 amino acids. The V and J ends lost 2 bases and 3 bases, in that order; junction bases with no gene match: 20. From germline, CDR1 is SGHVS and CDR2 FQNEAQ. CDR3 DNA sequence: TGTGCCAGCAGCTTATTTGTCGGGACTAGCCAACCAGGGGGTTTCTACGAGCAGTACTTC. Translating gives CASSLFVGTSQPGGFYEQYF.

The chain combines TRBV15 with TRBJ2-1; weak D call: TRBD2 (5 bases). Germline assignment: CDR1 LNHNV and CDR2 YYDKDF (reference sequence). Trimming took 8 bases from V and 4 from J, leaving 12 bases between them. This CDR3 contains 13 residues. The CDR3 sequence is CATARTSYNEQFF. CDR3 DNA sequence: TGTGCCACCGCCCGGACTTCTTACAATGAGCAGTTCTTC.

This rearrangement joins TRBV19 to TRBJ2-1; D uncertain. V lost 2 bases to trimming and J lost 3 bases, with 5 bases between them. The germline gives CDR1 LNHDA, CDR2 SQIVND (reference sequence). This CDR3 spans 13 amino acids. The CDR3 nucleotides are TGTGCCAGTAGTATAAAAGGCTACAATGAGCAGTTCTTC. It yields the protein CASSIKGYNEQFF.

There are a few counts of this clonotype. The chain links TRBV19 to TRBJ1-5; tentative D call: TRBD1 (6 bases). The CDR3 runs to 15 residues. CDR1 and CDR2 from the germline V gene are LNHDA and SQIVND (reference sequence). Trimming removed 6 bases at V and 5 bases at J, with 17 bases between. The CDR3, as DNA: TGTGCCAGTAGACGAACAGGGTCGGTCTATCAGCCCCAGCATTTT. This translates into CASRRTGSVYQPQHF.

This chain joins TRBV14 and TRBJ2-1; 8 nucleotides match TRBD1. This CDR3 contains 16 residues. Unmatched junction bases numbered 6, after V lost 4 bases and J lost 1 base. Germline CDR1 is SGHDN and CDR2 is FVKESK. The DNA for the CDR3 is TGTGCCAGCAGCCGACGACAGGGGAATTCCTACAATGAGCAGTTCTTC. Translated: CASSRRQGNSYNEQFF.